One and the same sample provided the 22 T cell receptor beta chains below, sequenced in a study of T cell repertoires in cytomegalovirus infection. TCRdb passed the reads through MiXCR, listing each CDR3 protein once. The sample includes roughly 600,000 distinct CDR3 sequences, 24% of them seen just once. Sample: CD8+ T cells from PBMCs. These receptors were collected from a human donor in good health (CMV status not recorded). Some clones in this sample may be carry-over from other donors' samples.

The chain is built from TRBV7-8 and TRBJ2-5; D gene ambiguous. The length of the CDR3 is 15 residues. Trimming cost V 1 base and J 1 base, with 10 bases left between them. The germline gives CDR1 SGHVS, CDR2 FQNEAQ. CDR3 region: CASSLENSFQETQYF. DNA for the CDR3: TGTGCCAGCAGCTTAGAAAATTCCTTCCAAGAGACCCAGTACTTC.

On this clonotype itself: This may arise from a read error, as a much more abundant clone is one base away. The chain has TRBV7-6 and TRBJ1-1, with 7 nucleotides matching TRBD1. CDR1 and CDR2 (germline): SGHVS, FNYEAQ. The V gene end was trimmed by 4 bases and the J gene end by 8 bases; junction bases not matched to a gene: 10. The CDR3 runs to 14 residues. CDR3: CASSCLPGTEEAFF. As DNA, the CDR3 is TGTGCCAGCAGCTGTCTTCCCGGGACAGAAGAAGCTTTCTTT.

The rearrangement links TRBV2 to TRBJ2-6; D not certain. This CDR3 comprises 12 residues. Trimming removed 10 bases from V and 2 bases from J, with 6 bases in between. CDR1 is SNHLY and CDR2 is FYNNEI in the germline V gene. The CDR3 protein is CATRTGANVLTF. CDR3 nucleotide sequence: TGTGCCACCCGGACTGGGGCCAACGTCCTGACTTTC.

A few counts support this clonotype. One end of the junction varies from germline; a read error may be responsible. The V gene is TRBV7-8, the J gene TRBJ2-4, with D maybe TRBD2 (5 bases). Germline V CDR1 and CDR2: SGHVS, FQNEAQ. The CDR3 sequence is 12 residues long. CDR3 coding DNA: TGTGCCAGCAGCCTAGCCTGGAACATTCAGTACTTC. Encoded protein: CASSLAWNIQYF. Supplemented by reference TRBV7-8 and TRBJ2-4, the full variable domain reads GAGVSQSPRYKVAKRGQDVALRCDPISGHVSLFWYQQALGQGPEFLTYFQNEAQLDKSGLPSDRFFAERPEGSVSTLKIQRTQQEDSAVYLCASSLAWNIQYFGAGTRLSVL.

There are a few counts of this clonotype. This chain connects TRBV20-1 to TRBJ2-3; D call uncertain. Germline CDR1 reads DFQATT; CDR2 reads SNEGSKA (reference sequence). The CDR3 runs to 18 residues. V shed 6 bases and J shed 1 base, with 26 bases lying between them. The CDR3 here is CSARAQRSSSGGTDTQYF. The CDR3 DNA reads as TGCAGTGCCCGGGCGCAGCGTAGCTCGTCAGGTGGCACAGATACGCAGTATTTT.

The count of this clonotype is one. V is TRBV29-1 and J is TRBJ2-3, with 7 nucleotides matching TRBD1. The CDR3 sequence is 15 residues long. Germline V gives CDR1 SQVTM, CDR2 ANQGSEA. V lost 3 bases and J lost 2; bases outside the gene matches: 8. The CDR3 loop reads CSVDAGTADTDTQYF. CDR3 nucleotide sequence: TGCAGCGTTGACGCCGGGACAGCTGACACAGATACGCAGTATTTT.

The sample holds many counts of this clonotype. This sequence joins TRBV7-2 and TRBJ1-6; 10 nucleotides align to TRBD1. This CDR3 region has 15 residues. Losses at the gene ends were 4 bases for V and 8 bases for J; bases not matched to a gene: 5. Germline loops: CDR1 SGHTA, CDR2 FQGNSA. The CDR3 spells CASSSRDRGDSPLHF. The CDR3 DNA reads TGTGCCAGCAGCTCCCGGGACAGGGGTGATTCACCCCTCCACTTT.

This clonotype showed up many times. The V call is TRBV27, the J call TRBJ2-1; TRBD2 might be the D (6 bases). Germline V lookup: CDR1 MNHEY, CDR2 SMNVEV (reference sequence). V was pared by 6 bases and J by 5 bases, with 11 bases between. The CDR3 runs 13 residues. The CDR3 loop reads CASSFGGNNEQFF. As DNA, the CDR3 is TGTGCCAGCAGCTTTGGGGGGAACAATGAGCAGTTCTTC.

V gene TRBV19 combines with J gene TRBJ1-5; weak D call: TRBD1 (5 bases). Deletions cut 8 bases from V and 0 bases from J, with 11 bases between. The length of the CDR3 is 14 residues. The V gene's germline CDR1 is LNHDA and CDR2 SQIVND (reference sequence). This CDR3 reads CASSYRTSNQPQHF. In nucleotides, the CDR3 is TGTGCCAGTTCCTACAGGACTAGCAATCAGCCCCAGCATTTT.

This clonotype was found many times. The chain links TRBV7-6 to TRBJ2-1, with D possibly being TRBD1 (5 bases). In germline, CDR1 is SGHVS, CDR2 FNYEAQ. V was cut by 0 bases and J by 6 bases, with 9 bases left in between. The CDR3 totals 14 residues. The CDR3 region has the DNA TGTGCCAGCAGCTTAGCTCAGGGTGGCAATGAGCAGTTCTTC. Translating it yields CASSLAQGGNEQFF.

This clonotype was counted only a few times. The V and J genes are TRBV5-1 and TRBJ2-1; 9 bases fit TRBD2. CDR1 and CDR2 (germline): SGHRS, YFSETQ. The J segment lost 4 bases and the V segment lost 1 base, leaving 12 bases of the junction unmatched. This CDR3 comprises 18 residues. CDR3 in amino acids: CASSLRAASGAPYNEQFF. The CDR3 nucleotides read TGCGCCAGCAGCTTGAGGGCCGCTAGCGGGGCGCCTTACAATGAGCAGTTCTTC.

In this sample, this clonotype turned up a few times. The chain is built from TRBV29-1 and TRBJ1-3; TRBD1 aligns across 7 bases. There are 13 residues in the CDR3. Germline V gene data show CDR1 as SQVTM and CDR2 as ANQGSEA. With 7 bases clipped from V and 1 base from J, the junction kept 4 bases outside the gene matches. DNA of the CDR3: TGCAGCGCCGCAGGGGGGTCTGGAAACACCATATATTTT. It specifies CSAAGGSGNTIYF.

CDR3 sequence: CASGDGNEETQYF. In DNA, the CDR3 is TGTGCTAGTGGCGACGGAAATGAAGAGACCCAGTACTTC. The chain has TRBV12-5 and TRBJ2-5, with unresolved D. Germline lookup yields CDR1 LGHNT and CDR2 FRNRAP. V lost 6 bases, J lost 3 bases, and 11 bases lay in between. The CDR3 loop spans 13 amino acids.

At least ten counts were recorded for this clonotype. The chain uses TRBV7-2 and TRBJ1-2; no firm D call. This CDR3 has 12 amino acids. Trimming removed 5 bases at V and 4 bases at J, with 8 bases between. The germline gives CDR1 SGHTA, CDR2 FQGNSA. CDR3 bases: TGTGCCAGCAGCCCTGACACCTATGGCTACACCTTC. Protein: CASSPDTYGYTF.

V is TRBV6-6 and J is TRBJ2-7, with D maybe TRBD1 (6 bases). The CDR3 length is 15 residues. V dropped 4 bases and J dropped 8 bases, with 21 bases sitting between them. Germline CDR1 is MNHNY and CDR2 is SVGAGI (reference sequence). The CDR3 nucleotides are TGTGCCAGCAGTTCGGGGACCTCAGGGGCCGAGAAGCAGTACTTC. Translated, it gives CASSSGTSGAEKQYF.

This clonotype was seen a handful of times. This rearrangement joins TRBV6-5 to TRBJ2-2; D might be TRBD1 or TRBD2, each matching 6 bases. The CDR3 totals 11 residues. Trimming left V 11 bases short and J 6 bases short, with 10 bases between. The germline V gene has CDR1 MNHEY and CDR2 SVGAGI. The CDR3 region has the DNA TGTGCCGCGAGGGGGGCCGGGGAGCTGTTTTTT. Its translation: CAARGAGELFF.

This clonotype has ten or more counts. The chain links TRBV7-2 to TRBJ2-3; TRBD2 aligns across 9 bases. CDR1 and CDR2 from the germline V gene are SGHTA and FQGNSA. The V segment lost 1 base and the J segment 5 bases; nucleotides outside the gene matches: 4. The CDR3 has 15 amino acids. The CDR3 reads CASSLVAGARDTQYF. The CDR3 DNA follows: TGTGCCAGCAGCTTAGTAGCGGGGGCGCGAGATACGCAGTATTTT.

The chain employs TRBV24-1 and TRBJ1-1, with a weak D call TRBD1 (6 bases). The CDR3 sequence is 14 residues long. The ends were cut back, 4 bases at V and 1 base at J, with 9 bases in the middle. The germline gives CDR1 KGHDR, CDR2 SFDVKD. The CDR3 spells CATSEGGPNTEAFF. CDR3 bases: TGTGCCACCAGTGAGGGGGGCCCGAACACTGAAGCTTTCTTT.

Many counts were recorded for this clonotype. The chain carries TRBV7-8 and TRBJ2-3; D might be TRBD2 (6 bases). From germline, CDR1 is SGHVS and CDR2 FQNEAQ. The CDR3 is 13 amino acids. Between the trimmed V and J ends, which lost 5 bases and 2 bases, there was a span of 8 bases. The CDR3 is CASSRDFTDTQYF. For the CDR3, the DNA is TGTGCCAGCAGCCGGGACTTCACAGATACGCAGTATTTT.

This clonotype occurred many times. J is TRBJ2-7 and V is TRBV7-6; D is uncertain. This CDR3 is built from 14 residues. V lost 1 base, J lost 0 bases, and 7 bases lay in between. Germline-derived CDR1 and CDR2 are SGHVS and FNYEAQ. The chain's CDR3 is CASSLGSFSYEQYF. DNA for the CDR3: TGTGCCAGCAGCTTAGGGTCCTTCTCCTACGAGCAGTACTTC.

This clonotype came up a few times. The V gene is TRBV6-2 or TRBV6-3, the J gene TRBJ1-2; D possibly corresponds to TRBD1 (5 bases). In germline, CDR1 is MNHEY, CDR2 SVGEGT. This CDR3 comprises 14 residues. The V gene lost 2 bases and the J gene lost 3 bases, with 10 bases spanning the gap. CDR3 DNA sequence: TGTGCCAGCAGTTACCGGGGCTCCTACTATGGCTACACCTTC. Translated, it gives CASSYRGSYYGYTF.

The chain carries TRBV27 and TRBJ2-3; tentatively, D is TRBD1 (5 bases). The CDR3 covers 15 residues. CDR1 and CDR2 from the germline V gene are MNHEY and SMNVEV (reference sequence). V dropped 5 bases and J dropped 2 bases, with 14 bases sitting between them. CDR3 loop: CASSRGQGITDTQYF. DNA of the CDR3: TGTGCCAGCAGTAGGGGTCAGGGAATCACAGATACGCAGTATTTT.